The next 24 T cell receptor beta chains were all read from a single sample in a study of blood T cell repertoires in COVID-19. Method: immunoSEQ multiplex PCR; TCRdb's copy keeps in-frame clones and lacks some. Among around 70,000 clones listed, roughly 80% were seen once. Input material: peripheral blood. These receptors were taken from a man in his 70s who had recovered from COVID-19.

This clone was seen a single time. The V call is TRBV4-3, the J call TRBJ1-1; D is ambiguous. The CDR3 runs to 13 residues. CDR1 is LGHNA and CDR2 is YSLEER in the germline V gene. Trimming pared 2 bases from V and 3 bases from J, leaving 7 bases between. CDR3 protein: CASSQTGYTEAFF. The DNA for the CDR3 is TGCGCCAGCAGCCAAACCGGGTACACTGAAGCTTTCTTT.

This chain joins TRBV19 and TRBJ1-3; 7 bases agree with TRBD1. The CDR3 runs to 16 residues. Germline CDR1 reads LNHDA; CDR2 reads SQIVND (reference sequence). V trimming: 3 bases; J trimming: 1 base; junction bases outside the gene matches: 6. The CDR3 loop is CASSIVSTGSGNTIYF. The CDR3 coding sequence is TGTGCCAGTAGTATTGTATCGACAGGGTCTGGAAACACCATATATTTT.

CDR3 in amino acids: CASRTGGEFSGYTF. As DNA, the CDR3 is TGTGCCAGCAGAACAGGGGGCGAGTTCTCTGGCTACACCTTC. V is TRBV6-6 and J is TRBJ1-2; TRBD1 agrees at 9 bases. Germline V gives CDR1 MNHNY, CDR2 SVGAGI (reference sequence). J lost 7 bases, V lost 6 bases, and 9 bases had no gene match. The length of the CDR3 is 14 residues.

The J gene is TRBJ1-1, the V gene TRBV5-5, with D perhaps matching TRBD1 (5 bases). Trimming stripped 2 bases from V and 3 bases from J, with 8 bases between. Germline V lookup: CDR1 SGHKS, CDR2 YYEKEE (reference sequence). The CDR3 contains 13 residues. The CDR3 bases are TGTGCCAGCAGCTTAAGGGGTCACACTGAAGCTTTCTTT. It encodes CASSLRGHTEAFF.

The rearrangement joins TRBV4-1 to TRBJ1-1, with D uncertain. V lost 1 base and J lost 1, with 7 bases in between. The CDR3 runs 14 residues. CDR1 is MGHRA, CDR2 YSYEKL, per germline. The CDR3 loop reads CASSQGRRNTEAFF. In DNA form, the CDR3 reads TGCGCCAGCAGCCAAGGCCGTAGGAACACTGAAGCTTTCTTT.

In its sample, this clone ranks as medium-sized. This chain connects TRBV11-2 to TRBJ1-6; 7 bases line up with TRBD1. From germline, CDR1 is SGHAT and CDR2 FQNNGV. V was clipped by 2 bases and J by 10 bases; unmatched bases: 8. This CDR3 comprises 15 residues. The CDR3 sequence: CASSLRGRGFSPLHF. The CDR3 bases are TGTGCCAGCAGCTTAAGGGGCAGGGGGTTCTCACCCCTCCACTTT.

The chain combines TRBV2 with TRBJ2-1, with unresolved D. V lost 2 bases to trimming and J lost 6 bases, with 8 bases between them. CDR1 is SNHLY and CDR2 is FYNNEI in the germline V gene. The length of the CDR3 is 13 residues. As DNA, the CDR3 is TGTGCCAGCAGTGAATCCCGAGGCAATGAGCAGTTCTTC. The encoded protein is CASSESRGNEQFF.

The chain uses TRBV10-2 and TRBJ2-5; 7 bases match TRBD2. CDR3 size: 15 residues. Trimming took 8 bases from V and 9 from J; bases not matched to a gene: 18. CDR1 is WSHSY and CDR2 is SAAADI in the germline V gene. Here the CDR3 reads CASQGRAGAQTAQYF. The CDR3 bases are TGCGCCAGCCAAGGGCGGGCGGGAGCGCAGACGGCCCAGTACTTC.

CDR3: CASSIGEIQYF. CDR3 DNA: TGTGCCAGTAGTATCGGGGAGATTCAGTACTTC. The V gene is TRBV19, the J gene TRBJ2-4; D perhaps matches TRBD2 (5 bases). CDR1 and CDR2 (germline): LNHDA, SQIVND (reference sequence). V lost 3 bases, J lost 10 bases, and 7 bases lay in between. The CDR3 runs to 11 residues.

This clone was seen only once. The chain combines TRBV7-6 with TRBJ2-4; TRBD2 aligns across 12 bases. CDR3 size: 20 residues. Unmatched junction bases numbered 14, after V lost 5 bases and J lost 0 bases. The V gene's germline CDR1 is SGHVS and CDR2 FNYEAQ. The CDR3 bases are TGTGCCAGCAGCGAATACGGACTCGGACTAGCGGGGCTAGCCAAAAACATTCAGTACTTC. This codes for CASSEYGLGLAGLAKNIQYF.

The genes are TRBV5-5 and TRBJ1-5, with 7 bases lining up with TRBD1. The V gene's germline CDR1 is SGHKS and CDR2 YYEKEE (reference sequence). V shed 3 bases, J shed 5 bases, and the junction held 8 bases outside the gene matches. This CDR3 has 15 residues. The CDR3 DNA follows: TGTGCCAGCAGCTCCCGGGACAGAGGTTATCAGCCCCAGCATTTT. Residues: CASSSRDRGYQPQHF.

The CDR3 nucleotides are TGTGCCAGCAGCCAAAACACAGAGACCCAGTACTTC. Encoded protein: CASSQNTETQYF. The rearrangement links TRBV7-8 to TRBJ2-5; D is undetermined. Trimming took off 5 bases at V and 4 bases at J, with 8 bases between the two ends. From germline, CDR1 is SGHVS and CDR2 FQNEAQ. This CDR3 is built from 12 residues. Variable domain in full (rest from reference TRBV7-8 and TRBJ2-5): GAGVSQSPRYKVAKRGQDVALRCDPISGHVSLFWYQQALGQGPEFLTYFQNEAQLDKSGLPSDRFFAERPEGSVSTLKIQRTQQEDSAVYLCASSQNTETQYFGPGTRLLVL.

V is TRBV24-1 and J is TRBJ2-3; 7 bases agree with TRBD1. With V trimmed by 6 bases and J by 9 bases, 2 bases remained unmatched. CDR1 KGHDR and CDR2 SFDVKD come from the germline V gene. CDR3 size: 11 residues. CDR3 bases: TGTGCCACCAGTACAGGGGACACGCAGTATTTT. It translates to CATSTGDTQYF.

The rearrangement joins TRBV5-5 to TRBJ2-3; D gene ambiguous. The germline V gene has CDR1 SGHKS and CDR2 YYEKEE (reference sequence). CDR3 size: 15 residues. Trimming left V 0 bases short and J 0 bases short, with 8 bases between. The CDR3 sequence is CASSLDGSSTDTQYF. The DNA of the CDR3 is TGTGCCAGCAGCTTGGACGGTAGTAGCACAGATACGCAGTATTTT.

The chain recombines TRBV6-5 with TRBJ1-5; tentative D call: TRBD1 (5 bases). The germline gives CDR1 MNHEY, CDR2 SVGAGI. The CDR3 runs 14 residues. V lost 4 bases, J lost 7 bases, and 14 bases lay in between. The CDR3 DNA sequence: TGTGCCAGCAGTTCCGCTTTGGGGGGGCAGCCCCAGCATTTT. The encoded protein is CASSSALGGQPQHF.

CDR3 in DNA: TGTGCCAGCAAAGAGGGGGACACTGAAGCTTTCTTT. This encodes CASKEGDTEAFF. V gene TRBV7-8 combines with J gene TRBJ1-1, with D possibly matching TRBD1 (6 bases). The germline V gene has CDR1 SGHVS and CDR2 FQNEAQ. The CDR3 extends over 12 amino acids. V gave up 7 bases and J gave up 3 bases, with 9 bases separating them.

The chain carries TRBV5-1 and TRBJ2-5; 7 positions agree with TRBD1. The CDR3 is made up of 14 amino acids. Germline V gives CDR1 SGHRS, CDR2 YFSETQ. Trimming cost V 4 bases and J 2 bases; bases outside gene matches: 5. CDR3 region: CASSQDRTQETQYF. For the CDR3, the DNA is TGCGCCAGCAGCCAGGACAGGACACAAGAGACCCAGTACTTC.

In this sample, this clone turned up a few times. This sequence joins TRBV7-3 and TRBJ1-1, with a tentative D call TRBD1 (5 bases). There are 16 residues in the CDR3. The germline V gene encodes CDR1 SGHTA and CDR2 FQGTGA. V was clipped by 2 bases and J by 4 bases, with 17 bases between them. CDR3 sequence reads: CASSLGAQVLGTEAFF. In DNA form, the CDR3 reads TGTGCCAGCAGCTTAGGTGCACAGGTTTTGGGCACTGAAGCTTTCTTT.

The rearrangement uses TRBV3-1 (or the pseudogene TRBV3-2) and TRBJ1-5; no clear D gene. V was pared by 3 bases and J by 5 bases, with 11 bases between. From germline, CDR1 is LGHDT and CDR2 YNNKEL (reference sequence). The CDR3 runs to 14 residues. The CDR3 sequence: CASSQTGIHQPQHF. Here the CDR3 DNA reads TGTGCCAGCAGCCAGACGGGGATTCATCAGCCCCAGCATTTT.

This chain connects TRBV6-6 to TRBJ1-1; a possible D gene is TRBD1 (6 bases). This CDR3 region has 15 residues. Germline V gene sequence: CDR1 MNHNY, CDR2 SVGAGI (reference sequence). V lost 6 bases, J lost 1 base, and 15 bases lay in between. The CDR3 coding sequence is TGTGCCAGCAGCACTGCTGTGACAGGGAACACTGAAGCTTTCTTT. Translating gives CASSTAVTGNTEAFF.

This rearrangement joins TRBV5-6 to TRBJ1-6; no clear D. The ends were cut back, 4 bases at V and 4 bases at J, with 12 bases in the middle. CDR1 is SGHDT and CDR2 is YYEEEE in the germline V gene. This CDR3 is 15 amino acids long. The CDR3 protein is CASSPLAGYNSPLHF. CDR3 bases: TGTGCCAGCAGCCCCCTGGCGGGGTATAATTCACCCCTCCACTTT.

The CDR3 DNA reads TGTGCCAGCAGCCAAGAAGCTCCAGGGACAGACTCTGGAAACACCATATATTTT. Translation: CASSQEAPGTDSGNTIYF. The chain joins TRBV3-1 (or the pseudogene TRBV3-2) to TRBJ1-3; 7 positions match TRBD1. The CDR3 length is 18 residues. The trim removed 0 bases at V and 0 bases at J, leaving 8 bases unmatched. CDR1 LGHDT and CDR2 YNNKEL come from the germline V gene (reference sequence).

The chain joins TRBV19 to TRBJ2-3, with D unresolved. The CDR3 covers 12 residues. CDR1 LNHDA and CDR2 SQIVND come from the germline V gene (reference sequence). V shed 7 bases and J shed 0 bases, with 5 bases lying between them. CDR3 coding DNA: TGTGCCAGTACCGGTAGCACAGATACGCAGTATTTT. This translates into CASTGSTDTQYF.

The chain joins TRBV27 to TRBJ2-1, with a weak D call TRBD1 (6 bases). V was pared by 5 bases and J by 10 bases, with 18 bases between. The CDR3 runs to 14 residues. Germline-derived CDR1 and CDR2 are MNHEY and SMNVEV (reference sequence). CDR3 DNA: TGTGCCAGCAGTCGTCTAACAGGGAACTACGAGCAGTTCTTC. This sequence encodes CASSRLTGNYEQFF.